One and the same sample provided the 10 T cell receptor beta chains below, sequenced in a study of CD8 T cells in ankylosing spondylitis. General study points: A motif of several highly homologous TCR beta variants was seen as apparently characteristic of ankylosing spondylitis blood.

These TCRs' antigens remain unknown. TCRdb redid the calling of the 5' RACE reads with MiXCR, one entry per CDR3 protein. The sample carries 700,000 to 1,000,000 distinct CDR3 sequences, over 9.5% recorded once. Source material: blood, either unsorted or a sorted T cell fraction (not recorded which). These TCRs come from a male donor with ankylosing spondylitis.

The chain couples TRBV29-1 to TRBJ2-1; TRBD2 matches at 12 bases. CDR1 is SQVTM, CDR2 ANQGSEA, per germline. V lost 4 bases to trimming and J lost 4 bases; unmatched junction nucleotides: 5. This CDR3 is 15 amino acids long. The CDR3 loop reads CSVVRGTSGYNEQFF. CDR3 coding DNA: TGCAGCGTTGTAAGAGGGACTAGCGGGTACAATGAGCAGTTCTTC.

This clonotype was detected a few times. The chain is built from TRBV4-3 and TRBJ2-3, with 9 bases that match TRBD2. This CDR3 contains 16 residues. V dropped 3 bases and J dropped 5; count of bases not matched to a gene: 9. Germline V CDR1 and CDR2: LGHNA, YSLEER. CDR3 nucleotides: TGCGCCAGCAGCCAGATCGTTAATAGCGGGAGAGATACGCAGTATTTT. Amino acids: CASSQIVNSGRDTQYF.

This clonotype was seen a handful of times. The gene calls are TRBV29-1 and TRBJ2-1; possible D gene TRBD1, 9 bases. Germline V CDR1 and CDR2: SQVTM, ANQGSEA. The V end was cut by 5 bases, the J end by 6 bases, with 23 bases between. The CDR3 is made up of 16 amino acids. CDR3 nucleotide sequence: TGCAGCGTTCGACGGGAGGGACAGGGTTTTGGCAATGAGCAGTTCTTC. This codes for CSVRREGQGFGNEQFF.

The gene calls are TRBV2 and TRBJ2-7, with D perhaps TRBD2 (5 bases). CDR1 is SNHLY and CDR2 is FYNNEI in the germline V gene. Trimming pared 7 bases from V and 3 bases from J, leaving 10 bases between. The CDR3 spans 12 residues. CDR3 sequence (DNA): TGTGCCAGCAATACAGCGGACTACGAGCAGTACTTC. It encodes CASNTADYEQYF.

The rearrangement links TRBV19 to TRBJ2-1; 16 positions agree with TRBD2. The CDR3 is 15 amino acids. CDR1 and CDR2 from the germline V gene are LNHDA and SQIVND (reference sequence). Trimming at V came to 3 bases and at J to 15 bases, leaving 8 bases not matched to a gene. The CDR3 bases are TGTGCCAGTAGTATTTCCCCCGGGACTAGCGGGGGGGTGTTCTTC. Translating gives CASSISPGTSGGVFF.

At least ten counts were recorded for this clonotype. The chain recombines TRBV29-1 with TRBJ2-7; weak D call: TRBD1 (6 bases). Germline CDR1 SQVTM, CDR2 ANQGSEA. This CDR3 comprises 14 residues. The germline V and J ends were trimmed by 4 bases and 4 bases, with 17 bases remaining between them. The CDR3 sequence is CSVAPRQAKYEQYF. The CDR3, as DNA: TGCAGCGTTGCCCCCCGACAGGCTAAGTACGAGCAGTACTTC.

V is TRBV28 and J is TRBJ2-7; 9 positions agree with TRBD2. Trimming removed 5 bases from V and 2 bases from J; junction bases left unmatched: 4. The CDR3 is 14 amino acids. Germline V gives CDR1 MDHEN, CDR2 SYDVKM. The CDR3 sequence is CASSIAGATYEQYF. In nucleotides, the CDR3 is TGTGCCAGCAGTATAGCGGGAGCGACCTACGAGCAGTACTTC.

Many counts were recorded for this clonotype. This chain joins TRBV12-3 or TRBV12-4 and TRBJ2-7; D is tentatively TRBD1 or TRBD2 (6 bases each). This CDR3 contains 15 residues. Trimming shortened V by 1 base and J by 0 bases, and 10 bases separated the two germline ends. CDR3 in DNA: TGTGCCAGCAGTTTAGTGAGGGGGGTCTCCTACGAGCAGTACTTC. Amino acid sequence: CASSLVRGVSYEQYF.

V usage is TRBV20-1 and J usage is TRBJ2-1, with 10 bases lining up with TRBD2. Trimming removed 1 base from V and 3 bases from J; junction bases left unmatched: 15. Germline V gene sequence: CDR1 DFQATT, CDR2 SNEGSKA (reference sequence). This CDR3 region has 19 residues. CDR3 protein: CSARVFDSGRSQGYNEQFF. The CDR3 coding sequence is TGCAGTGCTAGAGTTTTCGATAGCGGGAGGTCCCAGGGCTACAATGAGCAGTTCTTC.

The chain uses TRBV29-1 and TRBJ1-1; D possibly corresponds to TRBD1 (6 bases). V lost 4 bases and J lost 2, with 17 bases in between. Germline V gives CDR1 SQVTM, CDR2 ANQGSEA. The length of the CDR3 is 15 residues. The CDR3 nucleotides read TGCAGCGTTGTAACAGGGCGAGGCAGTAACACTGAAGCTTTCTTT. Protein product: CSVVTGRGSNTEAFF.